One sample yielded the 4 T cell receptor beta chains listed below, sequenced in a study of T cells after yellow fever vaccination. TCRdb used MiXCR to reprocess the 5' RACE reads, holding one entry per CDR3 protein. The sample comprises just under 600,000 distinct CDR3 sequences, approximately 13% of which are singletons, and over 12% rests with the top ten. Here the sequenced sample was PBMCs, taken on the day of the yellow fever booster vaccination. The receptors shown here come from a man aged 25 to 40 who received the YFV17D yellow fever vaccine.

This clonotype was counted a few times. The chain combines TRBV20-1 with TRBJ1-1; no definite D call. V gave up 7 bases and J gave up 0 bases, with 12 bases separating them. Germline CDR1 is DFQATT and CDR2 is SNEGSKA (reference sequence). The CDR3 contains 13 residues. The chain's CDR3 is CSEKNPVNTEAFF. The CDR3, as DNA: TGCAGTGAAAAGAATCCAGTGAACACTGAAGCTTTCTTT.

Of note for this clonotype: The junction shows a germline mismatch at one end, possibly a read error. This chain uses TRBV20-1 with TRBJ2-1; possible D gene TRBD2, 5 bases. Germline V gene sequence: CDR1 DFQATT, CDR2 SNEGSKA (reference sequence). This CDR3 is built from 14 residues. The CDR3 here is CSARDSRLIDEPFF. Written as DNA, the CDR3 is TGCAGTGCTAGGGACTCCCGATTAATCGATGAGCCGTTCTTC.

This clonotype came up a few times. J is TRBJ2-4 and V is TRBV2; possibly TRBD1 for D (5 bases). Trimming cost V 7 bases and J 9 bases, with 13 bases left between them. The length of the CDR3 is 12 residues. Germline V CDR1 and CDR2: SNHLY, FYNNEI. The CDR3 protein is CASKVGPGIQYF. DNA for the CDR3: TGTGCCAGCAAGGTGGGGCCAGGCATTCAGTACTTC.

The J gene is TRBJ1-1, the V gene TRBV18, with D hard to call. The CDR3 is 14 amino acids. Trimming shortened V by 3 bases and J by 1 base, and 9 bases separated the two germline ends. Looked up from germline, CDR1 is KGHSH and CDR2 is LQKENI. CDR3 DNA: TGTGCCAGCTCACCGGTGGCACAGAACACTGAAGCTTTCTTT. Protein sequence: CASSPVAQNTEAFF.